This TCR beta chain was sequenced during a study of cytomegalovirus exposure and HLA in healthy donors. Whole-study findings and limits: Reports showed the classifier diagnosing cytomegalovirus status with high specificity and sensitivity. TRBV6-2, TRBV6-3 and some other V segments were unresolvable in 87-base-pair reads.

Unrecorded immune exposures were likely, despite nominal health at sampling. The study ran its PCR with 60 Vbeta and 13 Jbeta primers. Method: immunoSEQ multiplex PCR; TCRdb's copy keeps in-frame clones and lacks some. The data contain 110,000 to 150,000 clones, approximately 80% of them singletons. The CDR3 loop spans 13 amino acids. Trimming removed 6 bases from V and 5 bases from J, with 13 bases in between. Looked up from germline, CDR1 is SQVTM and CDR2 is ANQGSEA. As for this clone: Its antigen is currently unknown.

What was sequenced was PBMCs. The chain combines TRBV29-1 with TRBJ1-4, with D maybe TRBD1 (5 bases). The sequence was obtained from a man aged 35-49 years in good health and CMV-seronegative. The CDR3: CSVGTGENEKLFF. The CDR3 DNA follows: TGCAGCGTCGGGACTGGAGAGAATGAAAAACTGTTTTTT.